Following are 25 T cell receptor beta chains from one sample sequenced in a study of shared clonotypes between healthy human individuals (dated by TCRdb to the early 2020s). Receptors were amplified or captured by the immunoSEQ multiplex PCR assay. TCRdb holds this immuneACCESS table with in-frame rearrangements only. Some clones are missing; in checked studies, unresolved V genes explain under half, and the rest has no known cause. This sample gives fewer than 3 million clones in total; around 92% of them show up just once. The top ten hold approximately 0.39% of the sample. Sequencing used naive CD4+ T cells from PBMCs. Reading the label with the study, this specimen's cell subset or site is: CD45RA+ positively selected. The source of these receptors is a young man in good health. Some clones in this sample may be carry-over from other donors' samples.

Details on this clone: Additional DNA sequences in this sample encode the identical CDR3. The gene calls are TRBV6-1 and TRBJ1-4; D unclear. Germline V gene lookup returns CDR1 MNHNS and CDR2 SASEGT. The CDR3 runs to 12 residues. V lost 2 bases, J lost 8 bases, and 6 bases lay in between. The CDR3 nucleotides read TGTGCCAGCAGTGAACTCCGAGAAAAACTGTTTTTT. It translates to CASSELREKLFF.

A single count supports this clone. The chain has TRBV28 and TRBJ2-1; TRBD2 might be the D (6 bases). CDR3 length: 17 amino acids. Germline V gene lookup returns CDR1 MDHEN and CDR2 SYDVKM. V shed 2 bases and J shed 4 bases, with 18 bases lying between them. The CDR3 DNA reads TGTGCCAGCAGTTTACGTTCCGGGACTTCAGTTTACAATGAGCAGTTCTTC. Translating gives CASSLRSGTSVYNEQFF.

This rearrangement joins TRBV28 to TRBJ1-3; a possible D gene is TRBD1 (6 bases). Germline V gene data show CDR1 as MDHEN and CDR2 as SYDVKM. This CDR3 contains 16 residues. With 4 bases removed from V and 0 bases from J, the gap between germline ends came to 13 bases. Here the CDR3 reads CASSSLGTRSGNTIYF. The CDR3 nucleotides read TGTGCCAGCAGTTCCCTTGGGACACGCTCTGGAAACACCATATATTTT.

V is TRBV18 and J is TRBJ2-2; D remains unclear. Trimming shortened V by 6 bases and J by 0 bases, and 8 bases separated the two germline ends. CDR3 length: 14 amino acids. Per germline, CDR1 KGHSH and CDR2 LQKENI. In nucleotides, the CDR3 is TGTGCCAGCTCGGAACAGACGAACACCGGGGAGCTGTTTTTT. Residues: CASSEQTNTGELFF.

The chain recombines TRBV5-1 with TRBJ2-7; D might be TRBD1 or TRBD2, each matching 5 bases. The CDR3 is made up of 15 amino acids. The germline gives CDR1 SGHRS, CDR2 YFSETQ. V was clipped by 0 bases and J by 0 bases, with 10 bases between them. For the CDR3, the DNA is TGCGCCAGCAGCTTGGCCGCCGGGGCCTCCTACGAGCAGTACTTC. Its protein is CASSLAAGASYEQYF.

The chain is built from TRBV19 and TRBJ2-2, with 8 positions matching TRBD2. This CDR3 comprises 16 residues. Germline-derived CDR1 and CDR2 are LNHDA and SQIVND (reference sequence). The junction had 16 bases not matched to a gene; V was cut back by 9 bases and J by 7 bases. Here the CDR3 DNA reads TGTGCCAGCCGCAATTTTGGACTAGCCCAATTCGGGGAGCTGTTTTTT. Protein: CASRNFGLAQFGELFF.

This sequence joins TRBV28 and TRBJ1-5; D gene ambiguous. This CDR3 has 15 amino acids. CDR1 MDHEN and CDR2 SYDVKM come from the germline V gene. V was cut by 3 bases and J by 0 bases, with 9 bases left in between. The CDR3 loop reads CASSFRRNSNQPQHF. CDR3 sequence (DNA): TGTGCCAGCAGTTTCCGGAGAAATAGCAATCAGCCCCAGCATTTT.

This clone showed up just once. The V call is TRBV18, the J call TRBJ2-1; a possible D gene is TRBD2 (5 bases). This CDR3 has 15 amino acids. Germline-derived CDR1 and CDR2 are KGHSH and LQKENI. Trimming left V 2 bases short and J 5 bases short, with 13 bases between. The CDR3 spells CASSPNILGDNEQFF. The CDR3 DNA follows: TGTGCCAGCTCACCAAATATACTCGGGGACAATGAGCAGTTCTTC.

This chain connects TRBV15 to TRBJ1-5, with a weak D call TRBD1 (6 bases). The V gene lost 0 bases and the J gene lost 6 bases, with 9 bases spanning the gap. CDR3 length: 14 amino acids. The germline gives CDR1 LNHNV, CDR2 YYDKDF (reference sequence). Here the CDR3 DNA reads TGTGCCACCAGCAGAGATCAGGGGACTCAGCCCCAGCATTTT. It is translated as CATSRDQGTQPQHF.

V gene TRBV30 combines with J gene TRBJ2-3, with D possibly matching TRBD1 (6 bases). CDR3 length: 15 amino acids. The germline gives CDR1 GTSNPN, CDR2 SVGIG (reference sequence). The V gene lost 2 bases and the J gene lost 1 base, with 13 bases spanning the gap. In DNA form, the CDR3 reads TGTGCCTGGAGTCTGGGGGACATTGGCACAGATACGCAGTATTTT. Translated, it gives CAWSLGDIGTDTQYF.

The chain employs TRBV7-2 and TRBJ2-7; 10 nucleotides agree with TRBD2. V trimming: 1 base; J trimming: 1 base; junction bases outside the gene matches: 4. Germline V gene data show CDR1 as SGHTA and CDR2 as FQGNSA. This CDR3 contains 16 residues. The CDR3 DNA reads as TGTGCCAGCAGCTTAGACACTAGCGGGAAGTCCTACGAGCAGTACTTC. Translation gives CASSLDTSGKSYEQYF.

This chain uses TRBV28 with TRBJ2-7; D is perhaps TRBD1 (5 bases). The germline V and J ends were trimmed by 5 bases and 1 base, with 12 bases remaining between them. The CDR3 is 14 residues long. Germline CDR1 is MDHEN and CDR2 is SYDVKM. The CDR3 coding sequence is TGTGCCAGCAGTGGCCCAGGGCTATCCTACGAGCAGTACTTC. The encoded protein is CASSGPGLSYEQYF.

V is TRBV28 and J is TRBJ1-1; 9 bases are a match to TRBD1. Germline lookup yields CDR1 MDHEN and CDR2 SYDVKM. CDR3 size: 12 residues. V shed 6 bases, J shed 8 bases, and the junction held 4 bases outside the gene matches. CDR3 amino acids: CASSSGTGEAFF. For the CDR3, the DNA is TGTGCCAGCAGCTCCGGGACAGGGGAAGCTTTCTTT.

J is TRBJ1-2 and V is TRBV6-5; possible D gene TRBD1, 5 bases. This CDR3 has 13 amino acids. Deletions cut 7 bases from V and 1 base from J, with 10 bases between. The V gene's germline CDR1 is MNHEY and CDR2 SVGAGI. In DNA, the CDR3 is TGTGCCAGCACGTCCAGGGATAACTATGGCTACACCTTC. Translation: CASTSRDNYGYTF.

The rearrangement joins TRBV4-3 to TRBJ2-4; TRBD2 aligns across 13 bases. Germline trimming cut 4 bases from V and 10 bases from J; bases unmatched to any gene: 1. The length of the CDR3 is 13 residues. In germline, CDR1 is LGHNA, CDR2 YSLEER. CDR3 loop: CASSPLAGGIQYF. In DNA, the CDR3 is TGCGCCAGCAGCCCACTAGCGGGAGGGATTCAGTACTTC.

The chain's CDR3 is CASSLPGRGAGGYTF. The CDR3 DNA sequence: TGTGCCAGCAGCTTACCCGGGCGGGGGGCAGGTGGCTACACCTTC. The chain uses TRBV7-2 and TRBJ1-2; D possibly corresponds to TRBD1 (6 bases). Looked up from germline, CDR1 is SGHTA and CDR2 is FQGNSA. V was shortened by 2 bases and J by 7 bases, with 17 bases between the two germline ends. CDR3 length: 15 amino acids.

The CDR3 loop reads CASSLSPPTYEQYF. Here the CDR3 DNA reads TGCGCCAGCAGCTTGAGTCCTCCGACGTACGAGCAGTACTTC. This chain links TRBV5-1 with TRBJ2-7; D is uncertain. CDR3 length: 14 residues. Trimming pared 1 base from V and 4 bases from J, leaving 12 bases between. CDR1 is SGHRS, CDR2 YFSETQ, per germline.

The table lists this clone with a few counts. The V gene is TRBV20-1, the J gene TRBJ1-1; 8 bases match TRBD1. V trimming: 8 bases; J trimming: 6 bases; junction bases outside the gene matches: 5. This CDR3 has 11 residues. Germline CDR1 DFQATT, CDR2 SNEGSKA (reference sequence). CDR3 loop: CSTQGAAEAFF. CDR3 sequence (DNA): TGCAGTACGCAGGGGGCGGCTGAAGCTTTCTTT.

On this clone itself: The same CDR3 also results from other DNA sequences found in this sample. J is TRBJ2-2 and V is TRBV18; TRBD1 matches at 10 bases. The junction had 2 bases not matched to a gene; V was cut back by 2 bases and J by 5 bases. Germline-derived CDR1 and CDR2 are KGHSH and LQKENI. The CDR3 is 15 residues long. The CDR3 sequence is CASSPDRGRTGELFF. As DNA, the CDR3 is TGTGCCAGCTCACCAGACAGGGGGCGAACCGGGGAGCTGTTTTTT. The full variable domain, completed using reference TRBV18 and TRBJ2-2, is NAGVMQNPRHLVRRRGQEARLRCSPMKGHSHVYWYRQLPEEGLKFMVYLQKENIIDESGMPKERFSAEFPKEGPSILRIQQVVRGDSAAYFCASSPDRGRTGELFFGEGSRLTVL.

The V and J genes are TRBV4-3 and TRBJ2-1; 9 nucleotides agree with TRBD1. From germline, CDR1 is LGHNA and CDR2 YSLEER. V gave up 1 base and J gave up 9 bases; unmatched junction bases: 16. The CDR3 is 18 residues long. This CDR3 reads CASSQVYSRTGAGGEQFF. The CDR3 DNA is TGCGCCAGCAGCCAAGTATATAGTAGGACAGGGGCCGGTGGTGAGCAGTTCTTC.

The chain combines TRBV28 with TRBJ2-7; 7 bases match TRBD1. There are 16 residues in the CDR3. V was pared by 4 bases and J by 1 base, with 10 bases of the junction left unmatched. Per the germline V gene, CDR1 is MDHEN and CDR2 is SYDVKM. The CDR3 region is CASSSPGTVTSYEQYF. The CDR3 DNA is TGTGCCAGCAGTTCCCCAGGGACAGTTACATCCTACGAGCAGTACTTC.

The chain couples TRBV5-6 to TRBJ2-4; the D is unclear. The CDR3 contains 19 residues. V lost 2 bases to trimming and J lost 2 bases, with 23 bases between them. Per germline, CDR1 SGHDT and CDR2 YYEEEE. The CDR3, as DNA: TGTGCCAGCAGCTTATTAAGGTTTGGGCTGCTCGAGCCCAAAAACATTCAGTACTTC. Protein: CASSLLRFGLLEPKNIQYF.

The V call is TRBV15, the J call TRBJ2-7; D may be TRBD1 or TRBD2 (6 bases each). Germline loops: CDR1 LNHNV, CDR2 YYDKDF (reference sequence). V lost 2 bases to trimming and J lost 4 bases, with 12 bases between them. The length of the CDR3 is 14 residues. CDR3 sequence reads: CATSRRGAGYEQYF. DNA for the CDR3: TGTGCCACCAGCAGAAGGGGGGCAGGTTACGAGCAGTACTTC. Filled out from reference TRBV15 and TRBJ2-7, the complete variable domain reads DAMVIQNPRYQVTQFGKPVTLSCSQTLNHNVMYWYQQKSSQAPKLLFHYYDKDFNNEADTPDNFQSRRPNTSFCFLDIRSPGLGDTAMYLCATSRRGAGYEQYFGPGTRLTVT.

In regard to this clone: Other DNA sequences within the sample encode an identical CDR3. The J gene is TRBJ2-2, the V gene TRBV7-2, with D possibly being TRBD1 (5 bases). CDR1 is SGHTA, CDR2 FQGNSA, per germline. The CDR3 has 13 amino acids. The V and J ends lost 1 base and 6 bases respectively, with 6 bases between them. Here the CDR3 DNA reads TGTGCCAGCAGCTTAGGCAGGGCCGGGGAGCTGTTTTTT. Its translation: CASSLGRAGELFF.

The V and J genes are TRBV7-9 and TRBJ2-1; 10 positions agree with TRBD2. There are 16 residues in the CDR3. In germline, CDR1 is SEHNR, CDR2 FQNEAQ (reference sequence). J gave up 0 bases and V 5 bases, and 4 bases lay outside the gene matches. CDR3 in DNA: TGTGCCAGCAGCCAATCTAGCGGGAGCTCCTACAATGAGCAGTTCTTC. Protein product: CASSQSSGSSYNEQFF.